The 32 T cell receptor beta chains presented below share a single source sample, sequenced in a study of CD8+ T cells in alopecia areata. Extraction of RNA preceded its reverse transcription into cDNA, which served as the sequencing template. This table comes from immunoSEQ multiplex PCR, and its TCRdb copy is limited to in-frame clones, with some not included. The sample carries some 25,000 clones, under 60% recorded once. The sequenced material came from NKG2D-high CD8+ T cells sorted from blood. Receptors originate from a human donor with alopecia areata.

As to this clone: Within the sample, other DNA sequences also encode this same CDR3. The V gene is TRBV28, the J gene TRBJ2-7; D is ambiguous. Trimming pared 6 bases from V and 0 bases from J, leaving 6 bases between. Germline V gene sequence: CDR1 MDHEN, CDR2 SYDVKM. This CDR3 spans 12 amino acids. CDR3: CASSLSSYEQYF. The CDR3 nucleotides are TGTGCCAGCAGCCTCAGCTCCTACGAGCAGTACTTC. Together with reference TRBV28 and TRBJ2-7, the CDR3 gives the full variable domain: DVKVTQSSRYLVKRTGEKVFLECVQDMDHENMFWYRQDPGLGLRLIYFSYDVKMKEKGDIPEGYSVSREKKERFSLILESASTNQTSMYLCASSLSSYEQYFGPGTRLTVT.

This chain uses TRBV12-5 with TRBJ1-5; D gene unclear. Germline V lookup: CDR1 LGHNT, CDR2 FRNRAP. The ends were cut back, 5 bases at V and 4 bases at J, with 12 bases in the middle. This CDR3 spans 14 amino acids. CDR3: CASGLGTENQPQHF. As DNA, the CDR3 is TGTGCTAGTGGTCTAGGTACAGAAAATCAGCCCCAGCATTTT.

The CDR3 nucleotides are TGTGCCAGCAGTTTATACAGGACACCCTACGAGCAGTACTTC. Amino acids: CASSLYRTPYEQYF. This chain links TRBV27 with TRBJ2-7, with D tentatively TRBD1 (5 bases). V dropped 1 base and J dropped 2 bases, with 9 bases sitting between them. Germline loops: CDR1 MNHEY, CDR2 SMNVEV (reference sequence). CDR3 length: 14 amino acids.

The rearrangement uses TRBV23-1 and TRBJ1-1; 7 nucleotides line up with TRBD1. TRBV23-1 is designated an ORF whose function remains uncertain. V shed 4 bases and J 4 bases; nucleotides not matched to a gene: 6. CDR3 length: 14 residues. The CDR3 DNA follows: TGCGCCAGCAGTCGGAAGGGGGCTCGCACTGAAGCTTTCTTT. Residues: CASSRKGARTEAFF.

This chain joins TRBV10-3 and TRBJ2-3, with TRBD1 as a possible D gene (6 bases). Trimming took 6 bases from V and 4 from J, leaving 11 bases between them. Germline CDR1 ENHRY, CDR2 SYGVKD. The CDR3 has 13 amino acids. This CDR3 reads CAIREQGPDTQYF. CDR3 nucleotides: TGTGCCATCAGGGAACAGGGACCAGATACGCAGTATTTT.

This chain uses TRBV5-7 with TRBJ2-1; TRBD1 might be the D (6 bases). TRBV5-7 falls under the ORF class, with uncertain function. This CDR3 region has 15 residues. Trimming left V 0 bases short and J 2 bases short, with 9 bases between. CDR3 nucleotide sequence: TGTGCCAGCAGCTTGGAGGGGGAAGCCTACAATGAGCAGTTCTTC. It codes for CASSLEGEAYNEQFF.

The rearrangement uses TRBV6-6 and TRBJ2-7, with 14 nucleotides matching TRBD2. The V gene's germline CDR1 is MNHNY and CDR2 SVGAGI (reference sequence). V lost 5 bases, J lost 7 bases, and 1 base stayed unmatched. The CDR3 is 13 amino acids. The CDR3 DNA sequence: TGTGCCAGCAGTCGGACTAGCGGGAGGGAGCAGTACTTC. Its protein product is CASSRTSGREQYF.

The chain has TRBV27 and TRBJ2-3; 8 nucleotides match TRBD2. In germline, CDR1 is MNHEY, CDR2 SMNVEV (reference sequence). The CDR3 loop spans 15 amino acids. Germline trimming cut 5 bases from V and 8 bases from J; bases unmatched to any gene: 12. The CDR3 DNA reads TGTGCCAGCAGTGAGGGACTAGTTGCCTTACGTACGCAGTATTTT. Translation: CASSEGLVALRTQYF.

V usage is TRBV7-8 and J usage is TRBJ2-1; 8 positions match TRBD1. Germline V lookup: CDR1 SGHVS, CDR2 FQNEAQ. V gave up 5 bases and J gave up 3 bases; unmatched junction bases: 6. The CDR3 sequence is 15 residues long. The CDR3 loop reads CASSKNRGNYNEQFF. The CDR3 DNA reads as TGTGCCAGCAGCAAAAACAGGGGGAACTACAATGAGCAGTTCTTC.

The genes are TRBV4-2 and TRBJ2-3; TRBD2 agrees at 10 bases. This CDR3 is 16 amino acids long. Germline values: CDR1 LGHNA, CDR2 YNFKEQ. V trimming: 6 bases; J trimming: 4 bases; junction bases outside the gene matches: 10. DNA of the CDR3: TGTGCCAGCAGTACCCCCGGGACTAGCGACCCAGATACGCAGTATTTT. It is translated as CASSTPGTSDPDTQYF.

The J gene is TRBJ2-2, the V gene TRBV6-5; D call uncertain. CDR3 length: 12 residues. Trimming took 1 base from V and 6 from J, leaving 3 bases between them. The germline V gene has CDR1 MNHEY and CDR2 SVGAGI. The CDR3 region has the DNA TGTGCCAGCAGTTACTACCCCGGGGAGCTGTTTTTT. Amino acids: CASSYYPGELFF.

The chain is built from TRBV5-4 and TRBJ2-2; D uncertain. Trimming left V 1 base short and J 6 bases short, with 7 bases between. CDR1 SGHNT and CDR2 YYREEE come from the germline V gene (reference sequence). The CDR3 has 13 residues. CDR3 in amino acids: CASSLSVAGELFF. CDR3 nucleotide sequence: TGTGCCAGCAGCTTGAGTGTCGCCGGGGAGCTGTTTTTT.

This clone was seen ten or more times. The chain combines TRBV28 with TRBJ1-5, with a weak D call TRBD1 (5 bases). Trimming shortened V by 10 bases and J by 6 bases, and 16 bases separated the two germline ends. CDR1 and CDR2 (germline): MDHEN, SYDVKM. The CDR3 has 13 residues. The CDR3 region is CATTGGDGQPQHF. CDR3 coding DNA: TGTGCCACCACCGGGGGGGACGGTCAGCCCCAGCATTTT.

The V gene is TRBV29-1, the J gene TRBJ2-7; D gene ambiguous. This CDR3 is built from 17 residues. Germline V CDR1 and CDR2: SQVTM, ANQGSEA. V gave up 2 bases and J gave up 0 bases, with 20 bases separating them. CDR3 in amino acids: CSVERFHPRLGSYEQYF. As DNA, the CDR3 is TGCAGCGTTGAAAGGTTCCATCCCCGCTTGGGCTCCTACGAGCAGTACTTC.

The rearrangement uses TRBV6-1 and TRBJ2-7; 8 bases are shared with TRBD2. The V gene end was trimmed by 3 bases and the J gene end by 5 bases; junction bases not matched to a gene: 6. The CDR3 totals 14 residues. CDR1 is MNHNS and CDR2 is SASEGT in the germline V gene. CDR3 sequence: CASSETGGPHEQYF. The CDR3 nucleotides read TGTGCCAGCAGTGAGACGGGAGGGCCCCACGAGCAGTACTTC.

The V call is TRBV9, the J call TRBJ2-1; TRBD2 agrees at 7 bases. J gave up 0 bases and V 0 bases, and 6 bases lay outside the gene matches. Germline CDR1 and CDR2: SGDLS and YYNGEE. The CDR3 spans 17 residues. In DNA, the CDR3 is TGTGCCAGCAGCGTAGTTGATAGCGGGTTCTCCTACAATGAGCAGTTCTTC. It codes for CASSVVDSGFSYNEQFF.

There are a few counts of this clone. This sequence joins TRBV28 and TRBJ2-3; 7 nucleotides match TRBD2. The V gene end was trimmed by 4 bases and the J gene end by 0 bases; junction bases not matched to a gene: 4. This CDR3 region has 15 residues. Germline values: CDR1 MDHEN, CDR2 SYDVKM. The CDR3 reads CASSWGGISTDTQYF. Here the CDR3 DNA reads TGTGCCAGCAGTTGGGGAGGGATCAGCACAGATACGCAGTATTTT.

This clone has only a few counts. V usage is TRBV9 and J usage is TRBJ2-7, with TRBD1 as a possible D gene (6 bases). Germline values: CDR1 SGDLS, CDR2 YYNGEE. V lost 2 bases to trimming and J lost 1 base, with 10 bases between them. The CDR3 loop spans 14 amino acids. The CDR3 region has the DNA TGTGCCAGCAGCGTTACAGGGTGGTCCTACGAGCAGTACTTC. It encodes CASSVTGWSYEQYF.

The chain recombines TRBV7-9 with TRBJ1-2; D gene ambiguous. The CDR3 is made up of 14 amino acids. The germline V gene has CDR1 SEHNR and CDR2 FQNEAQ (reference sequence). V lost 6 bases to trimming and J lost 6 bases, with 17 bases between them. The CDR3 DNA sequence: TGTGCCAGCAGGGGAGGGAAGTTGATCGATGGCTACACCTTC. It specifies CASRGGKLIDGYTF.

This clone has only one observation. This chain connects TRBV6-5 to TRBJ2-7; perhaps TRBD1 as D (5 bases). Germline V gene data show CDR1 as MNHEY and CDR2 as SVGAGI. CDR3 size: 13 residues. V was clipped by 2 bases and J by 7 bases, with 12 bases between them. CDR3 DNA: TGTGCCAGCAGTTACGGCAGGGTGGGTGAGCAGTACTTC. Its protein product is CASSYGRVGEQYF.

The rearrangement links TRBV30 to TRBJ1-3, with D tentatively TRBD1 (5 bases). This CDR3 comprises 14 residues. V was trimmed by 7 bases and J by 1 base, leaving 14 bases between them. Per germline, CDR1 GTSNPN and CDR2 SVGIG (reference sequence). The CDR3 loop reads CAYERRESGNTIYF. The CDR3 nucleotides are TGTGCCTACGAACGCAGGGAGTCTGGAAACACCATATATTTT.

CDR3 coding DNA: TGCGCCAGCAGCCAAGAATGGGGCAGCAGCGGAGAGACCCAGTACTTC. This codes for CASSQEWGSSGETQYF. The V call is TRBV4-1, the J call TRBJ2-5; possibly TRBD1 or TRBD2 for D (5 bases each). Germline V gene sequence: CDR1 MGHRA, CDR2 YSYEKL. The CDR3 totals 16 residues. V shed 0 bases and J shed 4 bases, with 15 bases lying between them.

As regards this clone: Being one base from a much bigger clone, this may be a read error. Other DNA sequences in this specimen translate into the identical CDR3. V and J are TRBV29-1 and TRBJ2-5; 11 bases are shared with TRBD2. CDR1 is SQVTM, CDR2 ANQGSEA, per germline. This CDR3 comprises 13 residues. This CDR3 is CSVAGLAGETQYF. DNA of the CDR3: TGCAGTGTTGCAGGACTAGCGGGAGAGACCCAGTACTTC.

The chain couples TRBV7-9 to TRBJ1-2, with no clear D. CDR3 length equals 13 residues. Trimming took 1 base from V and 2 from J, leaving 5 bases between them. Germline V gene sequence: CDR1 SEHNR, CDR2 FQNEAQ (reference sequence). The CDR3 region is CASSLDNNYGYTF. The CDR3 DNA reads as TGTGCCAGCAGCTTAGACAACAACTATGGCTACACCTTC.

The rearrangement joins TRBV9 to TRBJ2-2; 11 positions match TRBD2. V gave up 3 bases and J gave up 7 bases; unmatched junction bases: 11. Germline V CDR1 and CDR2: SGDLS, YYNGEE. This CDR3 spans 17 amino acids. CDR3 amino acids: CASSASPGLAAHGELFF. Written as DNA, the CDR3 is TGTGCCAGCAGCGCGAGTCCGGGACTAGCGGCCCACGGGGAGCTGTTTTTT. The full variable domain, rest sourced from reference TRBV9 and TRBJ2-2, is DSGVTQTPKHLITATGQRVTLRCSPRSGDLSVYWYQQSLDQGLQFLIQYYNGEERAKGNILERFSAQQFPDLHSELNLSSLELGDSALYFCASSASPGLAAHGELFFGEGSRLTVL.

The chain carries TRBV13 and TRBJ2-7; D may be TRBD1 or TRBD2 (5 bases each). Trimming took 5 bases from V and 2 from J, leaving 10 bases between them. Per germline, CDR1 PRHDT and CDR2 FYEKMQ (reference sequence). This CDR3 is 13 amino acids long. The DNA of the CDR3 is TGTGCCAGCAGCGACGGGGCCACCTACGAGCAGTACTTC. Translating gives CASSDGATYEQYF.

This clone was detected only a few times. The V gene is TRBV27, the J gene TRBJ2-1, with TRBD1 matching over 9 bases. The J segment lost 11 bases and the V segment lost 5 bases, leaving 4 bases of the junction unmatched. Germline V lookup: CDR1 MNHEY, CDR2 SMNVEV (reference sequence). CDR3 length: 12 residues. The CDR3 is CASSRDRAKQFF. DNA for the CDR3: TGTGCCAGCAGTCGGGACAGGGCCAAGCAGTTCTTC.

The V gene is TRBV14, the J gene TRBJ1-3; D is perhaps TRBD1 (5 bases). Germline values: CDR1 SGHDN, CDR2 FVKESK. CDR3 length: 14 residues. Deletions cut 5 bases from V and 2 bases from J, with 10 bases between. The CDR3 sequence is CASSARGTGNTIYF. Here the CDR3 DNA reads TGTGCCAGCAGCGCGCGGGGGACTGGAAACACCATATATTTT.

The CDR3: CASRTPRGGTRNEQFF. In DNA form, the CDR3 reads TGCGCCAGCAGAACCCCACGGGGCGGGACTAGAAATGAGCAGTTCTTC. The chain joins TRBV5-1 to TRBJ2-1; 8 bases align to TRBD2. Looked up from germline, CDR1 is SGHRS and CDR2 is YFSETQ. The V and J ends lost 5 bases and 7 bases, in that order; junction bases with no gene match: 14. CDR3 length equals 16 residues.

The table lists this clone with many counts. The germline gene is not matched at one end of the junction; a read error may be the cause. This chain links TRBV7-7 with TRBJ2-3, with D perhaps matching TRBD1 (6 bases). Germline V CDR1 and CDR2: SSHAT, FNYEAQ (reference sequence). This CDR3 region has 14 residues. CDR3 nucleotides: TGTGCTAGCAGCGCCTCAGGGGACACAGATACGCAGTATTTT. Translating it yields CASSASGDTDTQYF.

The chain carries TRBV6-1 and TRBJ2-1; 12 bases agree with TRBD1. The CDR3 covers 16 residues. In germline, CDR1 is MNHNS, CDR2 SASEGT. Unmatched junction bases numbered 4, after V lost 1 base and J lost 6 bases. The CDR3 DNA reads as TGTGCCAGCAGTGAAGGGGGACAGGGGGCGACCAATGAGCAGTTCTTC. Translated: CASSEGGQGATNEQFF.

This clone occurred many times. The chain joins TRBV7-9 to TRBJ1-2; D might be TRBD1 (5 bases). The germline CDR1 and CDR2 sequences are SEHNR and FQNEAQ (reference sequence). This CDR3 contains 14 residues. Trimming cost V 2 bases and J 4 bases, with 11 bases left between them. The CDR3: CASSLPGSIYGYTF. DNA of the CDR3: TGTGCCAGCAGCTTACCAGGGAGTATCTATGGCTACACCTTC.